Below are 31 T cell receptor beta chains sequenced from a single sample in a study of T cell responses to AZD1222 COVID-19 vaccine. TCRdb keeps only in-frame clones here, not all; method: immunoSEQ multiplex PCR. The sample lists some 170,000 clones, about 93% occurring once. The source was peripheral blood, collected 28 days after the second dose of the MenACWY control vaccine. The source of these receptors is an adult who received the MenACWY meningococcal vaccine as a control.

This clone was recorded a few times. V gene TRBV3-1 (or the pseudogene TRBV3-2) combines with J gene TRBJ1-1; tentatively, D is TRBD1 (5 bases). V lost 0 bases, J lost 1 base, and 6 bases lay in between. The CDR3 is made up of 14 amino acids. Germline CDR1 is LGHDT and CDR2 is YNNKEL (reference sequence). Here the CDR3 reads CASSQDRANTEAFF. CDR3 nucleotide sequence: TGTGCCAGCAGCCAAGACAGGGCGAACACTGAAGCTTTCTTT.

The rearrangement joins TRBV6-5 to TRBJ1-6; a possible D gene is TRBD1 (5 bases). Trimming cost V 0 bases and J 1 base, with 7 bases left between them. Germline CDR1 MNHEY, CDR2 SVGAGI. This CDR3 is 16 amino acids long. The CDR3 is CASSYSPGSYNSPLHF. The CDR3 region has the DNA TGTGCCAGCAGTTACTCTCCAGGGTCCTATAATTCACCCCTCCACTTT.

The gene calls are TRBV9 and TRBJ2-3, with 12 bases matching TRBD2. CDR3 size: 16 residues. After removal of 0 bases from V and 8 bases from J, the junction contained 7 bases not matched to a gene. Germline values: CDR1 SGDLS, CDR2 YYNGEE. CDR3 sequence: CASSVVSSGGAGTQYF. The CDR3 DNA reads TGTGCCAGCAGCGTAGTGTCTAGCGGGGGGGCTGGTACGCAGTATTTT.

The rearrangement uses TRBV9 and TRBJ2-5; D is uncertain. Trimming removed 0 bases from V and 3 bases from J, with 9 bases in between. Germline assignment: CDR1 SGDLS and CDR2 YYNGEE. The CDR3 contains 14 residues. DNA of the CDR3: TGTGCCAGCAGCGTAGGAAGGGCAGAAGAGACCCAGTACTTC. Translating it yields CASSVGRAEETQYF.

The chain employs TRBV18 and TRBJ1-5; 10 bases agree with TRBD1. Germline V gene data show CDR1 as KGHSH and CDR2 as LQKENI. The CDR3 length is 16 residues. Trimming took 3 bases from V and 2 from J; bases not matched to a gene: 4. CDR3 protein: CASSPPGTGGNQPQHF. CDR3 in DNA: TGTGCCAGCTCACCGCCCGGGACAGGGGGCAATCAGCCCCAGCATTTT. Full variable domain (remainder filled in from reference TRBV18 and TRBJ1-5): NAGVMQNPRHLVRRRGQEARLRCSPMKGHSHVYWYRQLPEEGLKFMVYLQKENIIDESGMPKERFSAEFPKEGPSILRIQQVVRGDSAAYFCASSPPGTGGNQPQHFGDGTRLSIL.

This chain connects TRBV19 to TRBJ1-5; maybe TRBD1 (5 bases). CDR1 LNHDA and CDR2 SQIVND come from the germline V gene (reference sequence). This CDR3 is 15 amino acids long. Trimming left V 3 bases short and J 4 bases short, with 13 bases between. CDR3 residues: CASSIGDRVNQPQHF. CDR3 sequence (DNA): TGTGCCAGTAGTATCGGTGACAGAGTTAATCAGCCCCAGCATTTT.

V gene TRBV7-9 combines with J gene TRBJ1-5; possibly TRBD1 for D (5 bases). The CDR3 consists of 13 residues. Looked up from germline, CDR1 is SEHNR and CDR2 is FQNEAQ (reference sequence). V was pared by 5 bases and J by 4 bases, with 9 bases between. CDR3 sequence: CASSAGVNQPQHF. CDR3 DNA sequence: TGTGCCAGCAGCGCGGGGGTGAATCAGCCCCAGCATTTT.

The chain recombines TRBV6-2 or TRBV6-3 with TRBJ2-1; D uncertain. V dropped 6 bases and J dropped 4 bases, with 4 bases sitting between them. Germline CDR1 MNHEY, CDR2 SVGEGT. This CDR3 has 11 amino acids. The CDR3 reads CASSQYNEQFF. CDR3 nucleotide sequence: TGTGCCAGCAGCCAATACAATGAGCAGTTCTTC.

The CDR3 nucleotides are TGTGCCAGCAGCTTACTTCTGGGGGGGGAGAATGGCTACACCTTC. Residues: CASSLLLGGENGYTF. The chain is built from TRBV7-2 and TRBJ1-2; weak D call: TRBD1 (5 bases). The germline V and J ends were trimmed by 2 bases and 6 bases, with 16 bases remaining between them. Germline V gene lookup returns CDR1 SGHTA and CDR2 FQGNSA. CDR3 length: 15 amino acids.

The chain is built from TRBV27 and TRBJ2-7, with TRBD2 identical over 13 bases. Losses at the gene ends were 9 bases for V and 4 bases for J; bases not matched to a gene: 9. This CDR3 has 15 residues. Germline-derived CDR1 and CDR2 are MNHEY and SMNVEV (reference sequence). CDR3 residues: CASFTRTSGGYEQYF. The CDR3 DNA reads as TGTGCCAGTTTCACCAGGACTAGCGGGGGATACGAGCAGTACTTC.

V gene TRBV19 combines with J gene TRBJ1-6; unclear D gene. The CDR3 contains 14 residues. Between the trimmed V and J ends, which lost 6 bases and 8 bases, there was a span of 14 bases. Germline-derived CDR1 and CDR2 are LNHDA and SQIVND (reference sequence). This CDR3 is CASRRGVGYSPLHF. As DNA, the CDR3 is TGTGCCAGTAGACGTGGAGTCGGGTATTCACCCCTCCACTTT. Supplemented by reference TRBV19 and TRBJ1-6, the full variable domain reads DGGITQSPKYLFRKEGQNVTLSCEQNLNHDAMYWYRQDPGQGLRLIYYSQIVNDFQKGDIAEGYSVSREKKESFPLTVTSAQKNPTAFYLCASRRGVGYSPLHFGNGTRLTVT.

About this clone: Other DNA sequences in the sample encode the same CDR3. V gene TRBV19 combines with J gene TRBJ1-1; no clear D gene. In germline, CDR1 is LNHDA, CDR2 SQIVND (reference sequence). This CDR3 region has 14 residues. V lost 3 bases to trimming and J lost 1 base, with 9 bases between them. The CDR3 sequence is CASSIDRTNTEAFF. CDR3 DNA: TGTGCCAGTAGTATTGACCGAACGAACACTGAAGCTTTCTTT.

V and J are TRBV19 and TRBJ1-5, with 8 bases matching TRBD1. CDR1 LNHDA and CDR2 SQIVND come from the germline V gene (reference sequence). Trimming at V came to 5 bases and at J to 7 bases, leaving 10 bases not matched to a gene. The CDR3 is 15 residues long. The CDR3 DNA reads TGTGCCAGTAGTTACGGGACAGGCAATAGGCAGCCCCAGCATTTT. This sequence encodes CASSYGTGNRQPQHF.

This chain connects TRBV6-5 to TRBJ1-6; tentative D call: TRBD1 (5 bases). Trimming pared 6 bases from V and 7 bases from J, leaving 16 bases between. The CDR3 spans 15 residues. CDR1 and CDR2 from the germline V gene are MNHEY and SVGAGI. CDR3 residues: CASRIRANGNSPLHF. The CDR3 coding sequence is TGTGCCAGCAGAATCAGGGCCAACGGGAATTCACCCCTCCACTTT.

DNA of the CDR3: TGTGCCAGCAGCCAAGACAGGACAACTAATGAAAAACTGTTTTTT. It translates to CASSQDRTTNEKLFF. The genes are TRBV4-2 and TRBJ1-4; D is uncertain. Trimming stripped 0 bases from V and 0 bases from J, with 5 bases between. CDR3 length: 15 amino acids. CDR1 LGHNA and CDR2 YNFKEQ come from the germline V gene.

The chain is built from TRBV5-6 and TRBJ1-4; the D gene is possibly TRBD1 (6 bases). Per the germline V gene, CDR1 is SGHDT and CDR2 is YYEEEE. V was pared by 0 bases and J by 6 bases, with 12 bases between. CDR3 length: 15 residues. The CDR3, as DNA: TGTGCCAGCAGCTTGGCAGGGGCCGGGGATGAAAAACTGTTTTTT. This gives the protein CASSLAGAGDEKLFF.

J is TRBJ1-1 and V is TRBV19; no clear D. The length of the CDR3 is 16 residues. Trimming pared 1 base from V and 5 bases from J, leaving 17 bases between. In germline, CDR1 is LNHDA, CDR2 SQIVND (reference sequence). The CDR3 DNA is TGTGCCAGTAGTATAGTCTGGCGGAGTAGAAGGACTGAAGCTTTCTTT. Residues: CASSIVWRSRRTEAFF.

This chain links TRBV7-9 with TRBJ1-1; the D is unclear. Germline V lookup: CDR1 SEHNR, CDR2 FQNEAQ (reference sequence). The CDR3 covers 14 residues. V was trimmed by 4 bases and J by 3 bases, leaving 12 bases between them. The CDR3 reads CASSSRRIDTEAFF. The CDR3 DNA is TGTGCCAGCAGCTCCAGACGGATCGACACTGAAGCTTTCTTT. Drawing the rest from reference TRBV7-9 and TRBJ1-1, the complete variable domain is DTGVSQNPRHKITKRGQNVTFRCDPISEHNRLYWYRQTLGQGPEFLTYFQNEAQLEKSRLLSDRFSAERPKGSFSTLEIQRTEQGDSAMYLCASSSRRIDTEAFFGQGTRLTVV.

The chain recombines TRBV3-1 (or the pseudogene TRBV3-2) with TRBJ1-2; 8 bases are shared with TRBD1. V was clipped by 2 bases and J by 2 bases; unmatched bases: 4. This CDR3 is 15 amino acids long. From germline, CDR1 is LGHDT and CDR2 YNNKEL (reference sequence). The CDR3 region has the DNA TGTGCCAGCAGCCAAAAGCAGGGGGCGAACTATGGCTACACCTTC. It yields the protein CASSQKQGANYGYTF.

The CDR3 reads CASSEPLTSGNTIYF. The CDR3, as DNA: TGTGCCAGCAGTGAACCCCTTACCTCTGGAAACACCATATATTTT. The chain employs TRBV6-1 and TRBJ1-3; D is unclear. CDR1 and CDR2 (germline): MNHNS, SASEGT. V dropped 2 bases and J dropped 0 bases, with 8 bases sitting between them. CDR3 length: 15 residues.

The chain has TRBV7-2 and TRBJ2-3; D is uncertain. Germline lookup yields CDR1 SGHTA and CDR2 FQGNSA. The V and J ends lost 3 bases and 1 base respectively, with 2 bases between them. The CDR3 has 12 residues. This CDR3 is CASSFGTDTQYF. The CDR3 DNA is TGTGCCAGCAGCTTTGGCACAGATACGCAGTATTTT.

The chain couples TRBV3-1 (or the pseudogene TRBV3-2) to TRBJ1-1; D call uncertain. Trimming stripped 4 bases from V and 1 base from J, with 7 bases between. The CDR3 is made up of 13 amino acids. In germline, CDR1 is LGHDT, CDR2 YNNKEL (reference sequence). CDR3: CASSRATNTEAFF. The DNA of the CDR3 is TGTGCCAGCAGCCGAGCAACGAACACTGAAGCTTTCTTT.

J is TRBJ2-1 and V is TRBV6-5, with 8 positions matching TRBD1. CDR1 and CDR2 (germline): MNHEY, SVGAGI. V shed 5 bases, J shed 7 bases, and the junction held 10 bases outside the gene matches. The CDR3 runs to 15 residues. CDR3: CASSKPRQGLNEQFF. The CDR3 DNA reads TGTGCCAGCAGTAAACCGAGACAGGGGCTAAATGAGCAGTTCTTC.

The chain combines TRBV7-2 with TRBJ1-1; D may be TRBD1 (5 bases). With 2 bases removed from V and 2 bases from J, the gap between germline ends came to 18 bases. The CDR3 spans 17 residues. Germline V lookup: CDR1 SGHTA, CDR2 FQGNSA. The CDR3 loop reads CASSLWPGQIENTEAFF. In DNA form, the CDR3 reads TGTGCCAGCAGCTTATGGCCAGGGCAAATTGAAAACACTGAAGCTTTCTTT.

The chain recombines TRBV2 with TRBJ1-3, with unresolved D. The CDR3 contains 11 residues. The germline V gene encodes CDR1 SNHLY and CDR2 FYNNEI. V lost 6 bases, J lost 14 bases, and 14 bases lay in between. CDR3 nucleotide sequence: TGTGCCAGCAGGGGCACAGTAACGCTATATTTT. It is translated as CASRGTVTLYF.

This clone was seen a single time. This chain joins TRBV3-1 (or the pseudogene TRBV3-2) and TRBJ1-4, with D unclear. V gave up 0 bases and J gave up 1 base, with 27 bases separating them. The CDR3 runs 22 residues. CDR1 is LGHDT, CDR2 YNNKEL, per germline (reference sequence). The DNA for the CDR3 is TGTGCCAGCAGCCAAGATCCCTCCAAGATGTCGCAAAATCCGGTAACTAATGAAAAACTGTTTTTT. Its translation: CASSQDPSKMSQNPVTNEKLFF.

The chain carries TRBV3-1 (or the pseudogene TRBV3-2) and TRBJ2-2; possibly TRBD1 for D (6 bases). CDR1 and CDR2 (germline): LGHDT, YNNKEL (reference sequence). There are 16 residues in the CDR3. V lost 0 bases to trimming and J lost 7 bases, with 15 bases between them. CDR3 sequence reads: CASSQDLNRVGGELFF. The DNA for the CDR3 is TGTGCCAGCAGCCAAGATCTGAACAGGGTCGGCGGGGAGCTGTTTTTT.

This rearrangement joins TRBV4-2 to TRBJ1-6; tentatively, D is TRBD1 (6 bases). V gave up 0 bases and J gave up 8 bases, with 14 bases separating them. Germline V gives CDR1 LGHNA, CDR2 YNFKEQ. The CDR3 has 16 amino acids. This CDR3 reads CASSQDRPQGDSPLHF. The CDR3 DNA sequence: TGTGCCAGCAGCCAAGATCGCCCACAGGGTGATTCACCCCTCCACTTT.

The V call is TRBV13, the J call TRBJ1-3, with a tentative D call TRBD1 (6 bases). CDR3 length equals 15 residues. Germline CDR1 reads PRHDT; CDR2 reads FYEKMQ (reference sequence). Deletions cut 2 bases from V and 2 bases from J, with 10 bases between. The CDR3 reads CASSLTGLPGNTIYF. CDR3 nucleotides: TGTGCCAGCAGCTTAACAGGGCTCCCTGGAAACACCATATATTTT.

CDR3 protein: CASSQSSVPGELFF. The CDR3, as DNA: TGTGCCAGCAGCCAATCCAGTGTACCCGGGGAGCTGTTTTTT. The gene calls are TRBV16 and TRBJ2-2; no reliable D call. V lost 0 bases, J lost 6 bases, and 8 bases lay in between. The length of the CDR3 is 14 residues. Germline V gene lookup returns CDR1 KGHSY and CDR2 FQNENV.

This clone came up once. The rearrangement uses TRBV30 and TRBJ2-7; D is unresolved. Trimming took off 6 bases at V and 6 bases at J, with 12 bases between the two ends. Germline V gene sequence: CDR1 GTSNPN, CDR2 SVGIG (reference sequence). This CDR3 contains 11 residues. CDR3 residues: CACRARREQYF. The CDR3 region has the DNA TGTGCCTGTCGGGCGCGGCGCGAGCAGTACTTC.